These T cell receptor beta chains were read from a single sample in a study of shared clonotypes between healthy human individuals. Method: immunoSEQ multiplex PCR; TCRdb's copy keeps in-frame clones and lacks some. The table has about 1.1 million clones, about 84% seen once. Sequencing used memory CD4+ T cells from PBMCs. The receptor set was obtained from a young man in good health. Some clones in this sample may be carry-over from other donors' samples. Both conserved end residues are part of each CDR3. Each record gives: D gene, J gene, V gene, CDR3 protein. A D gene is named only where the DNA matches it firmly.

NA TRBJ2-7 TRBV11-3 CASSLGGIFSEQYF
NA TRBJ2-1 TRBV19 CASTRGYEQFF
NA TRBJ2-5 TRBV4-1 CASSLQGGGQETQYF
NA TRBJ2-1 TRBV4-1 CASSQAPSPSYNEQFF
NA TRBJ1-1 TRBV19 CASSINHGGNTEAFF
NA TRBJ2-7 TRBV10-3 CAIREYGEQYF
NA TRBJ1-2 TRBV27 CASSLSAYYGYTF
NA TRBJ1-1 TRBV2 CASRDDSFEAFF
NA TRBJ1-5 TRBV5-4 CASSPDGFNQPQHF
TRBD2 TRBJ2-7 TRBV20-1 CSAELAYEQYF
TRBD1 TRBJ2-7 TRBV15 CATSLGQSYEQYF
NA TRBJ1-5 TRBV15 CATSSFRQPQHF
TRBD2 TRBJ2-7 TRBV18 CASSPLAGASYEQYF
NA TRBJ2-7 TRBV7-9 CASRTYHRGLSYEQYF
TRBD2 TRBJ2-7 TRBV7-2 CASSLGTSGRTHEQYF
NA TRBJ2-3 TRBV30 CAWSDRGDTQYF
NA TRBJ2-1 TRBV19 CASSTPIGYYNEQFF
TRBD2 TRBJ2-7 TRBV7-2 CASSWTSGRGAEQYF
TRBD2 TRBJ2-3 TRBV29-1 CSVGLAGPADTQYF
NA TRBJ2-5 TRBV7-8 CASSLRGTGQYF
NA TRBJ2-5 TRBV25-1 CASSESGVFKETQYF
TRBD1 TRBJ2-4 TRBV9 CASSFSGTGGHIQYF
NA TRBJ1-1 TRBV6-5 CASSYAPPLPEAFF
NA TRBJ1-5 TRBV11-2 CASSLDRGSVWPQHF
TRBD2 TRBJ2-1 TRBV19 CASSSSGSSYNEQFF
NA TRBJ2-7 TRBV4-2 CASSQGEPYEQYF
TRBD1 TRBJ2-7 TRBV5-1 CASSLQGHEQYF
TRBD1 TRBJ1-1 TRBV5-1 CASSSGQGIGAFF